Listed below are T cell receptor beta chains from one sample, sequenced in a study of T cell changes during pregnancy in multiple sclerosis. Clones were read by immunoSEQ multiplex PCR, and TCRdb kept only the in-frame ones, dropping some. In the table there are approximately 68,000 clones, 91% of which are singletons. Sequences were derived from peripheral blood, sampled in the second trimester of pregnancy. Receptors originate from a female donor with multiple sclerosis, enrolled in a pregnancy study. Each CDR3 is given with its conserved first and last residue. The order of the fields is clone size, D gene, CDR3 length, J gene, V gene, CDR3 protein, CDR3 DNA. D genes are given only for firm matches. Part of the rows lack a size; the others show once, few, many or a class for expanded clones.

clone_size: -; d_call: -; cdr3_length: 15; j_call: TRBJ1-5; v_call: TRBV6-1; cdr3_aa: CASRQPGNSNQPQHF; cdr3_nt: TGTGCCAGCAGACAACCAGGTAATAGCAATCAGCCCCAGCATTTT
clone_size: -; d_call: TRBD1; cdr3_length: 14; j_call: TRBJ2-7; v_call: TRBV6-6; cdr3_aa: CASSYPDRSYEQYF; cdr3_nt: TGTGCCAGCAGTTACCCGGACAGGTCCTACGAGCAGTACTTC
clone_size: -; d_call: -; cdr3_length: 10; j_call: TRBJ1-1; v_call: TRBV30; cdr3_aa: CAQGTLEAFF; cdr3_nt: TGTGCCCAGGGGACGCTTGAAGCTTTCTTT
clone_size: -; d_call: -; cdr3_length: 14; j_call: TRBJ2-7; v_call: TRBV5-4; cdr3_aa: CASSLGGGGYEQYF; cdr3_nt: TGTGCCAGCAGCTTGGGGGGAGGGGGCTACGAGCAGTACTTC
clone_size: -; d_call: TRBD1; cdr3_length: 17; j_call: TRBJ1-1; v_call: TRBV5-3; cdr3_aa: CARSTRTGRNMNTEAFF; cdr3_nt: TGTGCCAGAAGTACCCGGACAGGACGAAACATGAACACTGAAGCTTTCTTT
clone_size: -; d_call: -; cdr3_length: 16; j_call: TRBJ2-5; v_call: TRBV14; cdr3_aa: CASSPRTGRVKETQYF; cdr3_nt: TGTGCCAGCAGCCCCCGGACAGGGAGGGTTAAGGAGACCCAGTACTTC
clone_size: once; d_call: TRBD1; cdr3_length: 15; j_call: TRBJ2-3; v_call: TRBV6-5; cdr3_aa: CASSYGTENTDTQYF; cdr3_nt: TGTGCCAGCAGTTACGGGACAGAAAACACAGATACGCAGTATTTT
clone_size: -; d_call: TRBD1; cdr3_length: 13; j_call: TRBJ1-6; v_call: TRBV27; cdr3_aa: CASSDREYSPLHF; cdr3_nt: TGTGCCAGCAGCGACAGGGAATATTCACCCCTCCACTTT
clone_size: -; d_call: TRBD2; cdr3_length: 14; j_call: TRBJ2-7; v_call: TRBV19; cdr3_aa: CASSIASGAGEQYF; cdr3_nt: TGTGCCAGTAGTATTGCTAGCGGAGCCGGCGAGCAGTACTTC
clone_size: -; d_call: -; cdr3_length: 17; j_call: TRBJ2-1; v_call: TRBV19; cdr3_aa: CASSIDLTGTAYNEQFF; cdr3_nt: TGTGCCAGTAGTATAGATCTAACAGGAACAGCCTACAATGAGCAGTTCTTC
clone_size: once; d_call: -; cdr3_length: 14; j_call: TRBJ1-4; v_call: TRBV7-2; cdr3_aa: CASSTRGSNEKLFF; cdr3_nt: TGTGCCAGCAGCACAAGGGGGTCTAATGAAAAACTGTTTTTT
clone_size: once; d_call: TRBD1; cdr3_length: 15; j_call: TRBJ1-6; v_call: TRBV4-2; cdr3_aa: CASSQQSDRGSPLHF; cdr3_nt: TGTGCCAGCAGCCAACAGTCGGACAGGGGTTCACCCCTCCACTTT
clone_size: -; d_call: -; cdr3_length: 12; j_call: TRBJ2-1; v_call: TRBV21-1; cdr3_aa: CASSKASGEQFF; cdr3_nt: TGTGCCAGCAGCAAGGCAAGCGGTGAGCAGTTCTTC
clone_size: -; d_call: -; cdr3_length: 14; j_call: TRBJ1-2; v_call: TRBV7-9; cdr3_aa: CASRPGLLNYGYTF; cdr3_nt: TGTGCCAGCAGACCGGGACTCCTTAACTATGGCTACACCTTC
clone_size: -; d_call: -; cdr3_length: 12; j_call: TRBJ1-1; v_call: TRBV5-1; cdr3_aa: CASGTGNTEAFF; cdr3_nt: TGCGCCAGCGGAACAGGGAATACTGAAGCTTTCTTT
clone_size: -; d_call: -; cdr3_length: 16; j_call: TRBJ2-1; v_call: TRBV13; cdr3_aa: CASSSSLSSSYNEQFF; cdr3_nt: TGTGCCAGCAGCTCATCCCTGTCCAGCTCCTACAATGAGCAGTTCTTC
clone_size: -; d_call: TRBD1; cdr3_length: 14; j_call: TRBJ2-2; v_call: TRBV5-6; cdr3_aa: CASSVGQGAGELFF; cdr3_nt: TGTGCCAGCAGCGTTGGACAGGGGGCCGGGGAGCTGTTTTTT
clone_size: once; d_call: TRBD1; cdr3_length: 16; j_call: TRBJ2-1; v_call: TRBV7-2; cdr3_aa: CASSRPDRGLRNEQFF; cdr3_nt: TGTGCCAGCAGCCGGCCCGACAGGGGGCTTCGTAATGAGCAGTTCTTC
clone_size: -; d_call: TRBD2; cdr3_length: 15; j_call: TRBJ2-7; v_call: TRBV10-3; cdr3_aa: CAITPGTSGSYEQYF; cdr3_nt: TGTGCCATTACTCCCGGGACTAGCGGATCCTACGAGCAGTACTTC
clone_size: -; d_call: -; cdr3_length: 15; j_call: TRBJ2-5; v_call: TRBV4-1; cdr3_aa: CASSQGSGYQETQYF; cdr3_nt: TGCGCCAGCAGCCAGGGTTCAGGGTACCAAGAGACCCAGTACTTC
clone_size: -; d_call: TRBD1; cdr3_length: 16; j_call: TRBJ1-6; v_call: TRBV7-9; cdr3_aa: CASSYDRGGSNSPLHF; cdr3_nt: TGTGCCAGCAGCTATGACAGGGGGGGATCTAATTCACCCCTCCACTTT
clone_size: -; d_call: TRBD2; cdr3_length: 15; j_call: TRBJ2-3; v_call: TRBV7-2; cdr3_aa: CASSLLAGEADTQYF; cdr3_nt: TGTGCCAGCAGCTTACTAGCGGGAGAGGCAGATACGCAGTATTTT
clone_size: -; d_call: TRBD1; cdr3_length: 14; j_call: TRBJ1-5; v_call: TRBV30; cdr3_aa: CAWSVGQGAWPQHF; cdr3_nt: TGTGCCTGGAGTGTGGGACAGGGGGCTTGGCCCCAGCATTTT
clone_size: -; d_call: TRBD2; cdr3_length: 14; j_call: TRBJ2-3; v_call: TRBV10-3; cdr3_aa: CAIWREGSTDTQYF; cdr3_nt: TGTGCCATATGGCGGGAGGGTAGCACAGATACGCAGTATTTT
clone_size: once; d_call: -; cdr3_length: 13; j_call: TRBJ1-1; v_call: TRBV11-3; cdr3_aa: CASSTALDTEAFF; cdr3_nt: TGTGCCAGCAGCACCGCCCTAGACACTGAAGCTTTCTTT
clone_size: once; d_call: -; cdr3_length: 14; j_call: TRBJ2-7; v_call: TRBV18; cdr3_aa: CASSPPAVAYEQYF; cdr3_nt: TGTGCCAGCTCACCACCGGCCGTGGCCTACGAGCAGTACTTC
clone_size: once; d_call: TRBD1; cdr3_length: 13; j_call: TRBJ1-5; v_call: TRBV30; cdr3_aa: CAWTGTGDQPQHF; cdr3_nt: TGTGCCTGGACGGGGACAGGAGATCAGCCCCAGCATTTT
clone_size: -; d_call: TRBD1; cdr3_length: 17; j_call: TRBJ1-5; v_call: TRBV5-6; cdr3_aa: CASSLRVGQIRVAPQHF; cdr3_nt: TGTGCCAGCAGCTTGAGAGTGGGACAGATCCGGGTCGCGCCCCAGCATTTT
clone_size: -; d_call: TRBD1; cdr3_length: 14; j_call: TRBJ1-5; v_call: TRBV6-5; cdr3_aa: CASSYETGAQPQHF; cdr3_nt: TGTGCCAGCAGTTATGAGACAGGGGCCCAGCCCCAGCATTTT
clone_size: -; d_call: -; cdr3_length: 13; j_call: TRBJ1-1; v_call: TRBV25-1; cdr3_aa: CASSGDRNTEAFF; cdr3_nt: TGTGCCAGCAGTGGCGACAGGAACACTGAAGCTTTCTTT
clone_size: -; d_call: TRBD1; cdr3_length: 16; j_call: TRBJ1-2; v_call: TRBV19; cdr3_aa: CASSPSGTGSLYGYTF; cdr3_nt: TGTGCCAGTAGCCCCTCGGGGACAGGCAGCCTCTATGGCTACACCTTC
clone_size: -; d_call: -; cdr3_length: 14; j_call: TRBJ2-3; v_call: TRBV5-5; cdr3_aa: CASSLTGITDTQYF; cdr3_nt: TGTGCCAGCAGCCTTACAGGGATCACAGATACGCAGTATTTT
clone_size: -; d_call: -; cdr3_length: 15; j_call: TRBJ1-5; v_call: TRBV18; cdr3_aa: CASSPLPTDIQPQHF; cdr3_nt: TGTGCCAGCTCACCACTACCCACGGACATCCAGCCCCAGCATTTT
clone_size: -; d_call: TRBD1; cdr3_length: 16; j_call: TRBJ2-1; v_call: TRBV11-2; cdr3_aa: CASRRTGGPVYNEQFF; cdr3_nt: TGTGCCAGCAGGAGGACAGGGGGGCCGGTCTACAATGAGCAGTTCTTC
clone_size: -; d_call: TRBD1; cdr3_length: 14; j_call: TRBJ2-5; v_call: TRBV7-9; cdr3_aa: CASSLPGQGETQYF; cdr3_nt: TGTGCCAGCAGCCTCCCCGGACAGGGCGAGACCCAGTACTTC
clone_size: -; d_call: -; cdr3_length: 14; j_call: TRBJ1-6; v_call: TRBV7-2; cdr3_aa: CASSPRDIGSPLHF; cdr3_nt: TGTGCCAGCAGCCCCCGGGACATCGGTTCACCCCTCCACTTT
clone_size: once; d_call: TRBD2; cdr3_length: 15; j_call: TRBJ2-1; v_call: TRBV9; cdr3_aa: CASSPWLAGDNEQFF; cdr3_nt: TGTGCCAGCAGCCCCTGGCTAGCGGGGGACAATGAGCAGTTCTTC
clone_size: -; d_call: -; cdr3_length: 14; j_call: TRBJ2-2; v_call: TRBV7-2; cdr3_aa: CASSLGGHFGELFF; cdr3_nt: TGTGCCAGCAGCTTAGGGGGACATTTTGGGGAGCTGTTTTTT
clone_size: -; d_call: TRBD2; cdr3_length: 16; j_call: TRBJ2-6; v_call: TRBV29-1; cdr3_aa: CSVSSGVLSGANVLTF; cdr3_nt: TGCAGCGTTTCAAGCGGGGTCCTCTCTGGGGCCAACGTCCTGACTTTC
clone_size: once; d_call: TRBD1; cdr3_length: 15; j_call: TRBJ1-4; v_call: TRBV7-3; cdr3_aa: CASSLTGGPNEKLFF; cdr3_nt: TGTGCCAGCAGCTTGACAGGGGGGCCTAATGAAAAACTGTTTTTT
clone_size: -; d_call: -; cdr3_length: 14; j_call: TRBJ1-2; v_call: TRBV7-9; cdr3_aa: CASSLEGGVSGYTF; cdr3_nt: TGTGCCAGCAGCTTAGAGGGGGGGGTTTCTGGCTACACCTTC
clone_size: -; d_call: TRBD2; cdr3_length: 14; j_call: TRBJ2-2; v_call: TRBV9; cdr3_aa: CARIASGETGELFF; cdr3_nt: TGTGCCCGGATTGCTAGCGGAGAGACCGGGGAGCTGTTTTTT
clone_size: -; d_call: TRBD1; cdr3_length: 14; j_call: TRBJ2-7; v_call: TRBV6-1; cdr3_aa: CASSGDRGVYEQYF; cdr3_nt: TGTGCCAGCAGTGGGGACAGGGGGGTCTACGAGCAGTACTTC
clone_size: -; d_call: TRBD1; cdr3_length: 11; j_call: TRBJ1-2; v_call: TRBV29-1; cdr3_aa: CSVAGGYGYTF; cdr3_nt: TGCAGCGTAGCAGGGGGCTATGGCTACACCTTT
clone_size: -; d_call: -; cdr3_length: 18; j_call: TRBJ2-6; v_call: TRBV5-1; cdr3_aa: CASSDGQLIYSGANVLTF; cdr3_nt: TGCGCCAGCAGCGATGGACAGCTGATATACTCTGGGGCCAACGTCCTGACTTTC
clone_size: -; d_call: TRBD1; cdr3_length: 17; j_call: TRBJ1-2; v_call: TRBV7-9; cdr3_aa: CASSLGDRITMARGYTF; cdr3_nt: TGTGCCAGCAGCTTAGGGGACAGGATAACTATGGCTAGGGGCTACACCTTC
clone_size: -; d_call: -; cdr3_length: 15; j_call: TRBJ2-6; v_call: TRBV25-1; cdr3_aa: CASSAGHSGANVLTF; cdr3_nt: TGTGCCAGCAGTGCAGGACACTCTGGGGCCAACGTCCTGACTTTC
clone_size: -; d_call: -; cdr3_length: 14; j_call: TRBJ1-5; v_call: TRBV6-1; cdr3_aa: CASSSGQINQPQHF; cdr3_nt: TGTGCCAGCAGTTCAGGACAGATAAATCAGCCCCAGCATTTT
clone_size: -; d_call: TRBD2; cdr3_length: 20; j_call: TRBJ2-7; v_call: TRBV4-2; cdr3_aa: CASSQDQEPGGGSGSYEQYF; cdr3_nt: TGTGCCAGCAGCCAAGATCAAGAGCCGGGGGGGGGTAGCGGTTCCTACGAGCAGTACTTC
clone_size: -; d_call: TRBD2; cdr3_length: 16; j_call: TRBJ2-3; v_call: TRBV5-4; cdr3_aa: CASSLMTSGRNYPQYF; cdr3_nt: TGTGCCAGCAGCTTGATGACTAGCGGGAGGAACTACCCGCAGTATTTT